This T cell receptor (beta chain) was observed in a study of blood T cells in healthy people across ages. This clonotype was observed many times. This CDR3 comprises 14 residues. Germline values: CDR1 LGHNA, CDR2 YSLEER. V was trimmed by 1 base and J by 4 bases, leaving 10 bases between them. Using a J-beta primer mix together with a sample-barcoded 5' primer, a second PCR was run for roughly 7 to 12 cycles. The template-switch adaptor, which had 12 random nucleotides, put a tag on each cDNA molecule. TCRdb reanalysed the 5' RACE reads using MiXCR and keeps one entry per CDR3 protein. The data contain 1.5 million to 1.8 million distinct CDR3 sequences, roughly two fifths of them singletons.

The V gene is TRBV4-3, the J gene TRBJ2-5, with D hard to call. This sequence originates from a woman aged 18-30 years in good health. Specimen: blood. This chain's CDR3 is CASSQGYAVETQYF. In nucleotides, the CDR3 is TGCGCCAGCAGCCAAGGGTACGCCGTAGAGACCCAGTACTTC.